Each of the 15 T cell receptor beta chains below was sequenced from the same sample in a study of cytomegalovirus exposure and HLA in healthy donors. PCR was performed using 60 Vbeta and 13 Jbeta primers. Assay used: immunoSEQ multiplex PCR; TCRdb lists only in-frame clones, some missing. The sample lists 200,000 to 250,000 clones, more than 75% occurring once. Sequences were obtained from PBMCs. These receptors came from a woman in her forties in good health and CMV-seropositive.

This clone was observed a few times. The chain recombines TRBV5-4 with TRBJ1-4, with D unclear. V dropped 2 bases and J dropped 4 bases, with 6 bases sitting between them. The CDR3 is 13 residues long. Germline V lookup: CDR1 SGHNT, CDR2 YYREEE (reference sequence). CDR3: CASSLGSNEKLFF. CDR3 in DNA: TGTGCCAGCAGCTTAGGGAGTAATGAAAAACTGTTTTTT.

In DNA form, the CDR3 reads TGTGCCAGCAGCTTAAGTGCGCAGGGCACTGAAGCTTTCTTT. This translates into CASSLSAQGTEAFF. The V gene is TRBV7-2, the J gene TRBJ1-1; D is possibly TRBD1 (5 bases). The CDR3 loop spans 14 amino acids. Per the germline V gene, CDR1 is SGHTA and CDR2 is FQGNSA. Trimming removed 2 bases at V and 4 bases at J, with 11 bases between.

CDR3 in amino acids: CASSSTSSHEQFF. CDR3 nucleotide sequence: TGTGCCAGCAGTTCCACTAGCAGCCATGAGCAGTTCTTC. V and J are TRBV6-5 and TRBJ2-1; TRBD2 might be the D (6 bases). The CDR3 totals 13 residues. V lost 4 bases, J lost 8 bases, and 12 bases lay in between. Germline V CDR1 and CDR2: MNHEY, SVGAGI.

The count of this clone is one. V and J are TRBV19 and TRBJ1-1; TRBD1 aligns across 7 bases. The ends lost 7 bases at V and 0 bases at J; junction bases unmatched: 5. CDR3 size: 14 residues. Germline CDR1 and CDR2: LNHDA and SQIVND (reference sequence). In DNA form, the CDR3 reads TGTGCCAGTAACTTAGGGGGCCTGAACACTGAAGCTTTCTTT. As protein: CASNLGGLNTEAFF.

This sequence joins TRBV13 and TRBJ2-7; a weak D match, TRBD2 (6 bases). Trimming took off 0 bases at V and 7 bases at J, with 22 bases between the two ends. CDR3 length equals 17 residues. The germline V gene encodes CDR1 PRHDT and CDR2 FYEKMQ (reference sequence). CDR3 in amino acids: CASSLGRDPLGLDEQYF. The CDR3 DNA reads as TGTGCCAGCAGCTTAGGCCGTGATCCGCTGGGACTGGATGAGCAGTACTTC.

CDR3 residues: CASSPSSSYEQYF. Here the CDR3 DNA reads TGTGCCAGCAGCCCTAGCAGCTCCTACGAGCAGTACTTC. This chain links TRBV7-9 with TRBJ2-7, with D tentatively TRBD2 (5 bases). The germline V and J ends were trimmed by 5 bases and 0 bases, with 8 bases remaining between them. Germline V lookup: CDR1 SEHNR, CDR2 FQNEAQ (reference sequence). The CDR3 extends over 13 amino acids.

The CDR3 nucleotides read TGTGCCATCAGTGAGTCGCCTAGCGGGAGGGCTAAAAATGAGCAGTTCTTC. Residues: CAISESPSGRAKNEQFF. This chain links TRBV10-3 with TRBJ2-1, with 12 nucleotides matching TRBD2. Germline V gene lookup returns CDR1 ENHRY and CDR2 SYGVKD. CDR3 length: 17 residues. With 0 bases clipped from V and 7 bases from J, the junction kept 7 bases outside the gene matches.

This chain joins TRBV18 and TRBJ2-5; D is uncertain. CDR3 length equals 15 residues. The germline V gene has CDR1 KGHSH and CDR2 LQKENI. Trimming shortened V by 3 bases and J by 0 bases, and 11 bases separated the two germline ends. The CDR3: CASSPFRSNQETQYF. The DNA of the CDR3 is TGTGCCAGCTCACCTTTCAGATCCAACCAAGAGACCCAGTACTTC.

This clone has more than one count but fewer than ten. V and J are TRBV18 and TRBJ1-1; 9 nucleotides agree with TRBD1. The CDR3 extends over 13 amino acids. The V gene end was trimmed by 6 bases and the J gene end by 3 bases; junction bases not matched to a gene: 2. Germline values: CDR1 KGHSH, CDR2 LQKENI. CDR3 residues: CASSRQGDTEAFF. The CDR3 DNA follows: TGTGCCAGCTCCCGACAGGGGGACACTGAAGCTTTCTTT.

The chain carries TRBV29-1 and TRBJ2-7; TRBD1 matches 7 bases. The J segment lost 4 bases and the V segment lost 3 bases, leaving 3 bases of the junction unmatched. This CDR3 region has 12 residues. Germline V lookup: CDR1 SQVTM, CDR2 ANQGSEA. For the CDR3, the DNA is TGCAGCGTTGATGGGACAGATTACGAGCAGTACTTC. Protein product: CSVDGTDYEQYF.

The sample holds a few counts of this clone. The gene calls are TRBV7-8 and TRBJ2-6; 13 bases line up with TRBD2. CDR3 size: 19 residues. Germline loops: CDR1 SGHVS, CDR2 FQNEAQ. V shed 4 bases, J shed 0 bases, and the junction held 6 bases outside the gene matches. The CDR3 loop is CASSYGLAGARSGANVLTF. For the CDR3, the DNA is TGTGCCAGCAGCTACGGACTAGCGGGGGCCCGCTCTGGGGCCAACGTCCTGACTTTC.

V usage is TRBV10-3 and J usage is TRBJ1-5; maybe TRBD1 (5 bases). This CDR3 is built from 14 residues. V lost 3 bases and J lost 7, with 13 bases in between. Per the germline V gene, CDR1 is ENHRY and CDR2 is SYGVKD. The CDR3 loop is CAISDLGDEQPQHF. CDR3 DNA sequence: TGTGCCATCAGTGATCTAGGGGATGAGCAGCCCCAGCATTTT.

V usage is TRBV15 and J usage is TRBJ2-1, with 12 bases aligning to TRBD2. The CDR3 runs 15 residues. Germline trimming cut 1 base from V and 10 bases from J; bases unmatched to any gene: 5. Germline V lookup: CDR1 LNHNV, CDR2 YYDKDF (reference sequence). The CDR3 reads CATSRGRLAGEEQFF. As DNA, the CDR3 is TGTGCCACCAGCAGAGGTCGACTAGCGGGAGAGGAGCAGTTCTTC.

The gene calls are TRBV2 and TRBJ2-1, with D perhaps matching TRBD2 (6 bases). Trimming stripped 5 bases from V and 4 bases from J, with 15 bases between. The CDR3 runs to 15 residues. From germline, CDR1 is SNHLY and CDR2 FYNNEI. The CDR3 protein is CASSSFGTGYNEQFF. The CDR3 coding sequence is TGTGCCAGCAGTTCATTCGGGACTGGGTACAATGAGCAGTTCTTC.

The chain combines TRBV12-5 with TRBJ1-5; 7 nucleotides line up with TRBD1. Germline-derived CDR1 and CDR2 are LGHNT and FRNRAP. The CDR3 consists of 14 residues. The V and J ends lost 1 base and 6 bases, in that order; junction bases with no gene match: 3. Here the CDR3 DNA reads TGTGCTAGTGGTTTGGGGACAGGCATTCAGCCCCAGCATTTT. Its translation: CASGLGTGIQPQHF.